This entry lists 32 T cell receptor beta chains sequenced from one sample in a study of a mutant IDH1 vaccine in newly diagnosed glioma. Documented time point: week 11, during vaccination. The investigators gave 300 ug of mutant IDH1 20-mer peptide in each vaccine dose, together with topical imiquimod. Some clones are missing from TCRdb's copy, which holds only in-frame ones; the method was immunoSEQ multiplex PCR. Of tens of thousands of clones listed, 70% to 80% are singletons. Antigens of these TCRs are unknown. The specimen comprised PBMCs, sampled from a glioma patient whose treatment included an IDH1 peptide vaccine. Every receptor here comes from a middle-aged man with glioma.

The count of this clone is one. The chain is built from TRBV5-1 and TRBJ2-7, with 9 bases that match TRBD2. V lost 2 bases to trimming and J lost 0 bases; unmatched junction nucleotides: 3. Germline V gene data show CDR1 as SGHRS and CDR2 as YFSETQ. CDR3 length equals 15 residues. For the CDR3, the DNA is TGCGCCAGCAGCTTACTAGCGGGTGACTCCTACGAGCAGTACGTC. Amino acids: CASSLLAGDSYEQYV.

This clone has only a few counts. V and J are TRBV5-8 and TRBJ1-5; D perhaps matches TRBD1 (6 bases). The CDR3 spans 14 residues. Germline V gene lookup returns CDR1 SGHTS and CDR2 YDEGEE. V lost 3 bases to trimming and J lost 2 bases, with 9 bases between them. The CDR3 region has the DNA TGTGCCAGCAGCTCGGGACACCGCAATCAGCCCCAGCATTTT. This gives the protein CASSSGHRNQPQHF.

This clone was seen a handful of times. This chain uses TRBV27 with TRBJ2-5; 16 bases are shared with TRBD2. CDR3 length: 22 residues. Germline CDR1 is MNHEY and CDR2 is SMNVEV (reference sequence). The J segment lost 2 bases and the V segment lost 6 bases, leaving 21 bases of the junction unmatched. The CDR3 region is CASSITPPVEGLAGGGQETQYF. The DNA for the CDR3 is TGTGCCAGCAGCATAACCCCTCCGGTCGAGGGACTAGCGGGAGGGGGGCAAGAGACCCAGTACTTC.

Worth noting for this clone: Other DNA sequences from this sample encode an identical CDR3 as well. The J gene is TRBJ2-7, the V gene TRBV7-2, with 8 bases matching TRBD1. Germline V lookup: CDR1 SGHTA, CDR2 FQGNSA. CDR3 length: 13 residues. Trimming at V came to 3 bases and at J to 3 bases, leaving 1 base not matched to a gene. CDR3 nucleotide sequence: TGTGCCAGCAGCTTTGGACAGGGCTACGAGCAGTACGTC. Its protein is CASSFGQGYEQYV.

The rearrangement links TRBV10-2 to TRBJ2-3; 9 bases agree with TRBD2. Germline lookup yields CDR1 WSHSY and CDR2 SAAADI. The CDR3 has 16 residues. Trimming cost V 1 base and J 3 bases; bases outside gene matches: 5. The chain's CDR3 is CASSEWREGGTDTQYF. The CDR3 region has the DNA TGCGCCAGCAGTGAGTGGCGGGAGGGTGGGACAGATACGCAGTATTTT.

CDR3 DNA: TGTGCCAGTACCCCGTACGGCACTAGCGGGAGGACCCCCTCTAGCAATGAGCAGTTCTTC. Protein product: CASTPYGTSGRTPSSNEQFF. The genes are TRBV19 and TRBJ2-1; 12 bases fit TRBD2. CDR3 length: 20 residues. The germline CDR1 and CDR2 sequences are LNHDA and SQIVND (reference sequence). Trimming removed 7 bases from V and 6 bases from J; junction bases left unmatched: 22. Complete variable domain (other parts from reference TRBV19 and TRBJ2-1): DGGITQSPKYLFRKEGQNVTLSCEQNLNHDAMYWYRQDPGQGLRLIYYSQIVNDFQKGDIAEGYSVSREKKESFPLTVTSAQKNPTAFYLCASTPYGTSGRTPSSNEQFFGPGTRLTVL.

V is TRBV5-8 and J is TRBJ2-5; no clear D. Trimming left V 4 bases short and J 2 bases short, with 12 bases between. This CDR3 is 14 amino acids long. Germline-derived CDR1 and CDR2 are SGHTS and YDEGEE. The CDR3 bases are TGTGCCAGCAGCGCGGCGCACCGACAAGAGACCCAGTACTTC. Its translation: CASSAAHRQETQYF. Full variable domain (rest looked up from reference TRBV5-8 and TRBJ2-5): EAGVTQSPTHLIKTRGQQATLRCSPISGHTSVYWYQQALGLGLQFLLWYDEGEERNRGNFPPRFSGRQFPNYSSELNVNALELEDSALYLCASSAAHRQETQYFGPGTRLLVL.

The V and J genes are TRBV7-2 and TRBJ1-2; D gene unclear. V shed 4 bases and J shed 9 bases, with 12 bases lying between them. The V gene's germline CDR1 is SGHTA and CDR2 FQGNSA. This CDR3 is built from 12 residues. The CDR3 here is CASSSIGISYTF. In DNA, the CDR3 is TGTGCCAGCAGCTCCATAGGGATAAGCTACACCTTC. Filled out from reference TRBV7-2 and TRBJ1-2, the complete variable domain reads GAGVSQSPSNKVTEKGKDVELRCDPISGHTALYWYRQSLGQGLEFLIYFQGNSAPDKSGLPSDRFSAERTGGSVSTLTIQRTQQEDSAVYLCASSSIGISYTFGSGTRLTVV.

V is TRBV28 and J is TRBJ2-1; 10 bases agree with TRBD2. The CDR3 spans 17 residues. CDR1 is MDHEN, CDR2 SYDVKM, per germline. The V gene end was trimmed by 5 bases and the J gene end by 2 bases; junction bases not matched to a gene: 9. The CDR3 loop reads CASSAPSGSFPYNEQFF. DNA for the CDR3: TGTGCCAGCAGTGCACCTAGCGGGAGTTTCCCCTACAATGAGCAGTTCTTC.

This chain links TRBV7-2 with TRBJ1-3; D call uncertain. This CDR3 has 16 residues. CDR1 and CDR2 (germline): SGHTA, FQGNSA. Between the trimmed V and J ends, which lost 4 bases and 0 bases, there was a span of 13 bases. The DNA for the CDR3 is TGTGCCAGCAGCTCTGGACCGCTGTCCTCTGGAAACACCATATATTTT. Encoded protein: CASSSGPLSSGNTIYF.

The chain employs TRBV10-1 and TRBJ1-1; D possibly corresponds to TRBD1 (6 bases). The germline V gene encodes CDR1 WNHNN and CDR2 SYGVQD (reference sequence). The CDR3 totals 14 residues. V was cut by 3 bases and J by 4 bases, with 12 bases left in between. The CDR3 reads CASSESTGSTEAFF. CDR3 coding DNA: TGCGCCAGCAGTGAATCGACAGGCAGCACTGAAGCTTTCTTT.

The CDR3 loop is CASSLPGPNNEQFF. CDR3 bases: TGTGCCAGCAGCTTACCGGGACCAAACAATGAGCAGTTCTTC. This rearrangement joins TRBV7-9 to TRBJ2-1; TRBD1 or TRBD2 may be the D gene (5 bases each). The length of the CDR3 is 14 residues. V lost 2 bases, J lost 5 bases, and 10 bases lay in between. CDR1 SEHNR and CDR2 FQNEAQ come from the germline V gene (reference sequence).

This rearrangement joins TRBV4-2 to TRBJ1-1; tentative D call: TRBD1 (6 bases). The ends were cut back, 3 bases at V and 12 bases at J, with 20 bases in the middle. Germline values: CDR1 LGHNA, CDR2 YNFKEQ. The CDR3 has 14 residues. The CDR3 here is CASSQDDGTTGSFF. DNA of the CDR3: TGTGCCAGCAGCCAGGATGACGGCACAACAGGGTCTTTCTTT.

The J gene is TRBJ2-2, the V gene TRBV18; 8 nucleotides agree with TRBD2. Per germline, CDR1 KGHSH and CDR2 LQKENI. Losses at the gene ends were 0 bases for V and 1 base for J; bases not matched to a gene: 1. The CDR3 consists of 16 residues. CDR3 loop: CASSPPSGVNTGELFF. The CDR3 region has the DNA TGTGCCAGCTCACCACCTAGCGGGGTGAACACCGGGGAGCTGTTTTTT.

This clone was recorded a few times. The chain has TRBV6-5 and TRBJ2-7; 10 bases line up with TRBD1. The CDR3 runs to 14 residues. CDR1 MNHEY and CDR2 SVGAGI come from the germline V gene. J was trimmed by 1 base and V by 4 bases; bases with no gene match: 1. The CDR3 nucleotides read TGTGCCAGCAGTTCGGACAGGGGGTCCTACGAGCAGTACGTC. This encodes CASSSDRGSYEQYV.

This clone occurred a few times. The chain is built from TRBV2 and TRBJ2-5; TRBD2 is a possible D gene (6 bases). Trimming stripped 7 bases from V and 5 bases from J, with 20 bases between. Germline CDR1 is SNHLY and CDR2 is FYNNEI. CDR3 size: 15 residues. In DNA, the CDR3 is TGTGCCAGCACCCCTAATGGTAGCGGAGGTGAGACCCAGTACTTC. Amino acids: CASTPNGSGGETQYF. Drawing the rest from reference TRBV2 and TRBJ2-5, the complete variable domain is EPEVTQTPSHQVTQMGQEVILRCVPISNHLYFYWYRQILGQKVEFLVSFYNNEISEKSEIFDDQFSVERPDGSNFTLKIRSTKLEDSAMYFCASTPNGSGGETQYFGPGTRLLVL.

The rearrangement uses TRBV7-8 and TRBJ2-5, with 9 bases lining up with TRBD1. The CDR3 is 14 residues long. J gave up 5 bases and V 4 bases, and 5 bases lay outside the gene matches. Germline CDR1 is SGHVS and CDR2 is FQNEAQ. CDR3 in DNA: TGTGCCAGCAGCTCCGGGACAGGGCTGGAGACCCAGTACTTC. It is translated as CASSSGTGLETQYF.

The CDR3: CASRPKGQVNTEAFF. CDR3 coding DNA: TGTGCCAGCAGACCCAAAGGACAGGTGAACACTGAAGCTTTCTTT. V and J are TRBV6-6 and TRBJ1-1; TRBD1 aligns across 7 bases. With V trimmed by 6 bases and J by 0 bases, 7 bases remained unmatched. Germline loops: CDR1 MNHNY, CDR2 SVGAGI (reference sequence). This CDR3 region has 15 residues.

The rearrangement uses TRBV6-5 and TRBJ1-1; 8 nucleotides line up with TRBD1. From germline, CDR1 is MNHEY and CDR2 SVGAGI. This CDR3 spans 14 amino acids. V lost 2 bases to trimming and J lost 5 bases; unmatched junction nucleotides: 4. The CDR3 bases are TGTGCCAGCAGTTACATGGGACAGGTTACTGAAGCTTTCTTT. Encoded protein: CASSYMGQVTEAFF.

V and J are TRBV18 and TRBJ2-2; no reliable D call. Germline CDR1 reads KGHSH; CDR2 reads LQKENI. Trimming pared 1 base from V and 0 bases from J, leaving 6 bases between. The CDR3 sequence is 15 residues long. The CDR3 loop reads CASSPRPANTGELFF. The CDR3 DNA reads as TGTGCCAGCTCACCACGTCCGGCGAACACCGGGGAGCTGTTTTTT.

This chain connects TRBV7-8 to TRBJ2-1; TRBD1 agrees at 10 bases. CDR1 is SGHVS, CDR2 FQNEAQ, per germline. The CDR3 extends over 16 amino acids. V lost 5 bases, J lost 4 bases, and 8 bases stayed unmatched. The CDR3 sequence is CASSTWGQGSYNEQFF. The DNA of the CDR3 is TGTGCCAGCAGCACTTGGGGACAGGGGTCATACAATGAGCAGTTCTTC.

The chain links TRBV11-2 to TRBJ2-1; D gene ambiguous. The CDR3 contains 15 residues. Between the trimmed V and J ends, which lost 3 bases and 0 bases, there was a span of 9 bases. CDR1 and CDR2 from the germline V gene are SGHAT and FQNNGV. The CDR3 sequence is CASSFFRSSYNEQFF. The CDR3 nucleotides are TGTGCCAGCAGCTTCTTTAGGAGCTCCTACAATGAGCAGTTCTTC.

This chain connects TRBV7-2 to TRBJ2-2; maybe TRBD2 (6 bases). Germline V gene lookup returns CDR1 SGHTA and CDR2 FQGNSA. Trimming cost V 1 base and J 1 base, with 10 bases left between them. The CDR3 has 16 amino acids. Here the CDR3 DNA reads TGTGCCAGCAGCTTAGGGGGCGGGATGAACACCGGGGAGCTGTTTTTT. Protein product: CASSLGGGMNTGELFF. The variable domain in full, with the rest retrieved from reference TRBV7-2 and TRBJ2-2, is GAGVSQSPSNKVTEKGKDVELRCDPISGHTALYWYRQSLGQGLEFLIYFQGNSAPDKSGLPSDRFSAERTGGSVSTLTIQRTQQEDSAVYLCASSLGGGMNTGELFFGEGSRLTVL.

The chain is built from TRBV2 and TRBJ1-4; D is perhaps TRBD1 (5 bases). This CDR3 spans 13 amino acids. Germline-derived CDR1 and CDR2 are SNHLY and FYNNEI. The ends were cut back, 4 bases at V and 8 bases at J, with 11 bases in the middle. The CDR3 sequence is CASSVGAREKLFF. In DNA form, the CDR3 reads TGTGCCAGCAGTGTCGGGGCACGGGAAAAACTGTTTTTT.

The rearrangement joins TRBV5-8 to TRBJ2-2; D may be TRBD2 (5 bases). Trimming took off 0 bases at V and 6 bases at J, with 12 bases between the two ends. The CDR3 length is 15 residues. Germline CDR1 SGHTS, CDR2 YDEGEE. For the CDR3, the DNA is TGTGCCAGCAGCTTGGGTGGGAGTAAGTCCGGGGAGCTGTTTTTT. This translates into CASSLGGSKSGELFF. Using reference TRBV5-8 and TRBJ2-2 for the parts outside the CDR3, the full variable domain is EAGVTQSPTHLIKTRGQQATLRCSPISGHTSVYWYQQALGLGLQFLLWYDEGEERNRGNFPPRFSGRQFPNYSSELNVNALELEDSALYLCASSLGGSKSGELFFGEGSRLTVL.

V gene TRBV5-6 combines with J gene TRBJ2-3, with TRBD1 matching over 8 bases. The CDR3 sequence is 15 residues long. Germline V gives CDR1 SGHDT, CDR2 YYEEEE. Trimming cost V 2 bases and J 6 bases; bases outside gene matches: 8. For the CDR3, the DNA is TGTGCCAGCAGCTTACCGGACAGGGTAGCTGATACGCAGTATTTT. Translated: CASSLPDRVADTQYF.

The chain links TRBV2 to TRBJ1-5; D uncertain. Germline V CDR1 and CDR2: SNHLY, FYNNEI. V was clipped by 7 bases and J by 8 bases, with 18 bases between them. The length of the CDR3 is 14 residues. CDR3: CASMGVTNVEPQHF. In DNA, the CDR3 is TGTGCCAGCATGGGAGTGACGAATGTGGAGCCCCAGCATTTT.

The J gene is TRBJ2-3, the V gene TRBV5-6; D is unresolved. CDR1 and CDR2 (germline): SGHDT, YYEEEE. The V and J ends lost 4 bases and 0 bases respectively, with 12 bases between them. The CDR3 runs 15 residues. CDR3 in DNA: TGTGCCAGCAGCCAAAACCCCCATAGCACAGATACGCAGTATTTT. Translating gives CASSQNPHSTDTQYF. Supplemented by reference TRBV5-6 and TRBJ2-3, the full variable domain reads DAGVTQSPTHLIKTRGQQVTLRCSPKSGHDTVSWYQQALGQGPQFIFQYYEEEERQRGNFPDRFSGHQFPNYSSELNVNALLLGDSALYLCASSQNPHSTDTQYFGPGTRLTVL.

This clone was found once. The chain recombines TRBV12-5 with TRBJ2-4; D assignment may be TRBD1 or TRBD2 (5 bases each). Germline V gives CDR1 LGHNT, CDR2 FRNRAP. The CDR3 has 15 residues. The V and J ends lost 11 bases and 0 bases respectively, with 17 bases between them. The CDR3 DNA reads as TGTGCTCGCTATTCCGGGGCTGAAGCCAAAAACATTCAGTACTTC. Its protein product is CARYSGAEAKNIQYF.

V usage is TRBV10-2 and J usage is TRBJ2-1; the match to TRBD2 covers 11 bases. The length of the CDR3 is 16 residues. V trimming: 1 base; J trimming: 2 bases; junction bases outside the gene matches: 1. Germline CDR1 is WSHSY and CDR2 is SAAADI. The chain's CDR3 is CASSELAGGAYNEQFF. CDR3 DNA sequence: TGCGCCAGCAGTGAGTTAGCGGGAGGGGCCTACAATGAGCAGTTCTTC.

This clone was observed a single time. The rearrangement links TRBV12-1 to TRBJ1-3. TRBV12-1 is a listed pseudogene. The CDR3 is 16 amino acids. The CDR3 reads CASSRHAGTSGNTIYF. DNA for the CDR3: TGTGCCAGCAGCCGACACGCCGGGACCTCTGGAAACACCATATATTTT.

This clone was found a few times. The V and J genes are TRBV7-9 and TRBJ2-3, with 12 bases matching TRBD2. Trimming took 4 bases from V and 1 from J; bases not matched to a gene: 6. CDR3 length equals 17 residues. The germline V gene has CDR1 SEHNR and CDR2 FQNEAQ (reference sequence). The CDR3 bases are TGTGCCAGCAGCTCCGGACTAGCGGGATCTCGCACAGATACGCAGTATTTT. Amino acids: CASSSGLAGSRTDTQYF.